The present T cell receptor beta chain was sequenced within a study of blood T cells in healthy people across ages. Primers used in a second PCR of about 6 to 12 cycles were a sample-barcoded 5' primer and a J-beta primer mix. In TCRdb, the 5' RACE reads were re-called with MiXCR into one record per CDR3 protein. The table shows about a million distinct CDR3 sequences, with 35% to 40% occurring only once. Germline values: CDR1 SGHTS, CDR2 YDEGEE. The V end lost 4 bases, the J end lost 1 base, and 15 bases lay between the germline ends. The CDR3 totals 16 residues. Healthy Caucasian individuals from Russia aged about 6 to 100 served as donors. The amount of total RNA extracted per sample was at least 5.5 micrograms.

This TCR was sampled from a man in his late teens or twenties in good health. The V and J genes are TRBV5-8 and TRBJ1-3; D is ambiguous. The specimen sequenced was blood. The CDR3 here is CASSRGKVLSGNTIYF. In nucleotides, the CDR3 is TGTGCCAGCAGCCGCGGGAAGGTCTTGTCTGGAAACACCATATATTTT.